The clone carrying this T cell receptor (beta chain) was recorded at least ten times. The target antigen is unknown. Individual cDNA molecules in this library carried unique molecular identifiers. TCRdb called the RACE reads again in MiXCR, with one record for every CDR3 protein. The table includes tens of thousands of distinct CDR3 sequences, 3.5% to 4.5% detected once. Trimming removed 4 bases at V and 1 base at J, with 14 bases between. Germline-derived CDR1 and CDR2 are SGDLS and YYNGEE. The CDR3 length is 15 residues. These data originate in a study of human T cells and chemical hapten exposure. The study, taken as a whole, reports: TCRs exceeding a frequency of 1 in 1000 stayed unchanged under DPC sensitization.

This sample's time point: healthy volunteer bleed at 2 weeks. The template was total RNA from unfractionated whole blood. The sequence was collected from a human donor in good health. Some clones in this sample may be carry-over from other donors' samples. Material for sequencing was whole blood. The V and J genes are TRBV9 and TRBJ2-5; possible D gene TRBD1, 5 bases. DNA for the CDR3: TGTGCCAGCAGCCTCTCGGATAGGGGCCAAGAGACCCAGTACTTC. It yields the protein CASSLSDRGQETQYF.